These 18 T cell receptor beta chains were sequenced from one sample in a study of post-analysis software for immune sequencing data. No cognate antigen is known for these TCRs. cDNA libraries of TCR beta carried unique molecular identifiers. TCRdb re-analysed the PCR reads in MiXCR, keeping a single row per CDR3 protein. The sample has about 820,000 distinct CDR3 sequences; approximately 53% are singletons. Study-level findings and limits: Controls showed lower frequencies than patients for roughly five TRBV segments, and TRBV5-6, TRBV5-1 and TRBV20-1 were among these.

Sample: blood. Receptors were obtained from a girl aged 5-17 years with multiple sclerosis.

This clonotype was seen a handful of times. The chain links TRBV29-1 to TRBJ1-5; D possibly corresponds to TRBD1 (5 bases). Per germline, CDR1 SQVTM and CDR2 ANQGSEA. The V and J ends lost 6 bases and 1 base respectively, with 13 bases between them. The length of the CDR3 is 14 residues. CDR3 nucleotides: TGCAGCGTCATTGACAGTCGGAGCAATCAGCCCCAGCATTTT. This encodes CSVIDSRSNQPQHF.

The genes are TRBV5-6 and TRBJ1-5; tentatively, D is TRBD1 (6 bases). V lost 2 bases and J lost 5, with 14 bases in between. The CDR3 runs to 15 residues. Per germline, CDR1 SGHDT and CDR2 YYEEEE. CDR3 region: CASSLGGAMDQPQHF. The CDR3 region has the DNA TGTGCCAGCAGCTTAGGGGGGGCGATGGATCAGCCCCAGCATTTT.

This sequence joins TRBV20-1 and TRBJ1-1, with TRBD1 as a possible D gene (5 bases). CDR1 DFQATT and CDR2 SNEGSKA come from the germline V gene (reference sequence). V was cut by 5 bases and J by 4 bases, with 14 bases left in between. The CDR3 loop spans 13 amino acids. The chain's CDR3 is CSALLPRGTEAFF. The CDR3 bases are TGCAGTGCTCTTCTCCCGAGGGGCACTGAAGCTTTCTTT.

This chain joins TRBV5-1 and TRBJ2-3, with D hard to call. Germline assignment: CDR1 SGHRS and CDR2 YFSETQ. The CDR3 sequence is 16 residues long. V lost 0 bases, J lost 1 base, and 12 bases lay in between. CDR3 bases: TGCGCCAGCAGCTTGGTGGCTCGCGGAGGCACAGATACGCAGTATTTT. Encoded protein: CASSLVARGGTDTQYF.

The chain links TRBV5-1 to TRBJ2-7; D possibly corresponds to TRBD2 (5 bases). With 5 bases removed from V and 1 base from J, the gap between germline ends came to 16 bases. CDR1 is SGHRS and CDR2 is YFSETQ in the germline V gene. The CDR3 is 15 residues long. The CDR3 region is CASRVAGTTSYEQYF. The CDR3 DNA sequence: TGCGCCAGCAGAGTGGCGGGTACGACTTCCTACGAGCAGTACTTC.

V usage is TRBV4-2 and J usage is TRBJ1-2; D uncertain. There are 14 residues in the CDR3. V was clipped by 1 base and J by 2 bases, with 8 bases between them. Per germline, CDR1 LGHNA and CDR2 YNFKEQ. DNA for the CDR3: TGTGCCAGCAGCCAAGGAGGCGTGAACTATGGCTACACCTTC. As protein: CASSQGGVNYGYTF.

The CDR3 sequence: CAMGQGLADTQYF. CDR3 nucleotide sequence: TGTGCCATGGGACAGGGGTTGGCAGATACGCAGTATTTT. This sequence joins TRBV2 and TRBJ2-3, with 10 bases lining up with TRBD1. Germline V lookup: CDR1 SNHLY, CDR2 FYNNEI. Trimming at V came to 10 bases and at J to 4 bases, leaving 5 bases not matched to a gene. The CDR3 runs to 13 residues.

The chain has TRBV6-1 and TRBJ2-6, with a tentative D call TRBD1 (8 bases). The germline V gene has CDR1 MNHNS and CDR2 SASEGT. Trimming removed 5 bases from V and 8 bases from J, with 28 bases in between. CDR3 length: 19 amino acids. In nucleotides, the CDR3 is TGTGCCAGCAGTCCTCCCCGACAGGGGAGGGTGCAGGACCCCAACGTCCTGACTTTC. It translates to CASSPPRQGRVQDPNVLTF.

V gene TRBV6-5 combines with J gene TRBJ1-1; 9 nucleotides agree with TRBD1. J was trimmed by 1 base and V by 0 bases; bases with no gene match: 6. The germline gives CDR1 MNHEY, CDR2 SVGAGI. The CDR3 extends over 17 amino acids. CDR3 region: CASSYSYGTGTNTEAFF. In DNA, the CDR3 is TGTGCCAGCAGTTACTCCTATGGGACAGGGACGAACACTGAAGCTTTCTTT.

CDR3 sequence reads: CASSLELPNTEAFF. Here the CDR3 DNA reads TGTGCCAGCAGTTTAGAGCTACCGAACACTGAAGCTTTCTTT. The V call is TRBV27, the J call TRBJ1-1; D unresolved. The CDR3 contains 14 residues. Trimming cost V 2 bases and J 1 base, with 8 bases left between them. Looked up from germline, CDR1 is MNHEY and CDR2 is SMNVEV (reference sequence).

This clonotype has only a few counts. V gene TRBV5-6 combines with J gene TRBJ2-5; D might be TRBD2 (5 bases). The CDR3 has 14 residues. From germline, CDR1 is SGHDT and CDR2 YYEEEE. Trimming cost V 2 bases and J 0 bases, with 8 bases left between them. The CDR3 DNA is TGTGCCAGCAGCTTTCCGGGGAACCAAGAGACCCAGTACTTC. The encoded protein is CASSFPGNQETQYF.

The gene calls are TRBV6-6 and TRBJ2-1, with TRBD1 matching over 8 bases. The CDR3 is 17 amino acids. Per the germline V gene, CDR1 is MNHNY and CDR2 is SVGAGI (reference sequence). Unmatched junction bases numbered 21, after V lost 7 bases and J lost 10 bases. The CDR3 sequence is CASILTSPDRGRYEQFF. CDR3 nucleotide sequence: TGTGCCAGCATCCTTACGTCCCCTGACAGGGGCCGCTACGAGCAGTTCTTC.

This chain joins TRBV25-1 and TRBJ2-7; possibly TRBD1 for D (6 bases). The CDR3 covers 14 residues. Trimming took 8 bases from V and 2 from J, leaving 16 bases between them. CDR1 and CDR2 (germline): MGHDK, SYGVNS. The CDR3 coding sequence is TGTGCCAGCGGGGAAGGGGGTTCAGCCTACGAGCAGTACTTC. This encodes CASGEGGSAYEQYF.

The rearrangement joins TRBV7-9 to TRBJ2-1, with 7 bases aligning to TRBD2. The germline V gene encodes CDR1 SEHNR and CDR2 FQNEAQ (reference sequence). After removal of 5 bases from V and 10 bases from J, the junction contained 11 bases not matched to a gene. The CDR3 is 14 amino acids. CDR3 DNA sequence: TGTGCCAGCAGCATGAGGACTAGTTCAAACGAGCAGTTCTTC. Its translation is CASSMRTSSNEQFF.

The CDR3 spells CASSFQGTASYEQYF. The DNA for the CDR3 is TGTGCCAGCAGCTTTCAGGGGACAGCCTCCTACGAGCAGTACTTC. This chain links TRBV5-5 with TRBJ2-7; the match to TRBD1 covers 7 bases. Trimming at V came to 2 bases and at J to 0 bases, leaving 5 bases not matched to a gene. The length of the CDR3 is 15 residues. CDR1 SGHKS and CDR2 YYEKEE come from the germline V gene (reference sequence).

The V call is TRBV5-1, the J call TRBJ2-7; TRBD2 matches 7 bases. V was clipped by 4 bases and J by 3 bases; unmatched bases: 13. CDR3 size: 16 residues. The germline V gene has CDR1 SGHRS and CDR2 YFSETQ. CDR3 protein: CASSEPGTNPNYEQYF. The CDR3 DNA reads TGCGCCAGCAGCGAGCCCGGGACTAACCCAAACTACGAGCAGTACTTC.

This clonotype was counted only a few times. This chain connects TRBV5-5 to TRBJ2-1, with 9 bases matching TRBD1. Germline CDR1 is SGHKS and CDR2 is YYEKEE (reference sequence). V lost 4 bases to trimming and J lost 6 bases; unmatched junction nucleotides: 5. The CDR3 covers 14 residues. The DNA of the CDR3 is TGTGCCAGCAGCCGGGACAGGGCAGCCAATGAGCAGTTCTTC. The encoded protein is CASSRDRAANEQFF.

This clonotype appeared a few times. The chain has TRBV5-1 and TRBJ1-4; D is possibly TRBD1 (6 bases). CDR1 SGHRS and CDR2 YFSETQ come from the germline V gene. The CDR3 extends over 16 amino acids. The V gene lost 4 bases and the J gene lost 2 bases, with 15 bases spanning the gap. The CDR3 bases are TGCGCCAGCAGCATGAGACCTAGGGGGACTAATGAAAAACTGTTTTTT. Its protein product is CASSMRPRGTNEKLFF.